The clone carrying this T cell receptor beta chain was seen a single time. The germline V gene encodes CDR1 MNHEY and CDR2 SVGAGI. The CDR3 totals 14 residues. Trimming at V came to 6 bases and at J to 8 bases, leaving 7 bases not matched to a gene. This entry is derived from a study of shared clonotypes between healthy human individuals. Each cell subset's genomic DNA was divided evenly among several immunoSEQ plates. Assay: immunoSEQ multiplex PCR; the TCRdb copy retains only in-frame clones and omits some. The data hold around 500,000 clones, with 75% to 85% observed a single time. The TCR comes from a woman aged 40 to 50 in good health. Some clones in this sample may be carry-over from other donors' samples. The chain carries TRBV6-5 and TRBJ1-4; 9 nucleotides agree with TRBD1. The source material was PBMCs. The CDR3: CASRAGTGTEKLFF. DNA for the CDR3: TGTGCCAGCAGGGCCGGGACAGGGACAGAAAAACTGTTTTTT.